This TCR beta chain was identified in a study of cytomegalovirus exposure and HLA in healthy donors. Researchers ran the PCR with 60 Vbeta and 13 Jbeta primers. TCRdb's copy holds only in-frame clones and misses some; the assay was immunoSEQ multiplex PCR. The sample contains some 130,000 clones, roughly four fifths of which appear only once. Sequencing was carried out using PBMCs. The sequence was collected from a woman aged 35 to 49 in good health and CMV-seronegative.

In DNA, the CDR3 is TGCGCCAGCAGCTTGGGAGGGGCGGGATGGGAGCAGTACGTC. This translates into CASSLGGAGWEQYV. V usage is TRBV5-1 and J usage is TRBJ2-7; maybe TRBD2 (6 bases). Germline V CDR1 and CDR2: SGHRS, YFSETQ. V was clipped by 0 bases and J by 7 bases, with 14 bases between them. This CDR3 is built from 14 residues.